This note documents a single TCR beta chain sequence. What it recognizes is unknown. Measured with immunoSEQ multiplex PCR; TCRdb has only the in-frame clones, and not every one. The data show more than 85,000 clones, with approximately 93% seen just once and about 1.1% held by the top ten. This record comes from a study of cytomegalovirus exposure and HLA in healthy donors. Study background: The 550 to 800 first-cohort repertoires and the roughly 120 validation repertoires shared the same platform, a later analysis reported.

General study findings and limits: High specificity and sensitivity for cytomegalovirus status were reported for the classifier. Cytomegalovirus-associated status was assigned to about 160 TCR beta chains.

V was pared by 4 bases and J by 7 bases, with 7 bases of the junction left unmatched. Germline V gene data show CDR1 as SGHNT and CDR2 as YYREEE (reference sequence). There are 16 residues in the CDR3. This clonotype originated in a woman under 40 in good health and CMV-seropositive. The sample taken for sequencing was PBMCs. This rearrangement joins TRBV5-4 to TRBJ2-2, with TRBD2 identical over 13 bases. Here the CDR3 reads CASSTGLAGVDGELFF. For the CDR3, the DNA is TGTGCCAGCAGCACCGGACTAGCGGGAGTAGACGGGGAGCTGTTTTTT.